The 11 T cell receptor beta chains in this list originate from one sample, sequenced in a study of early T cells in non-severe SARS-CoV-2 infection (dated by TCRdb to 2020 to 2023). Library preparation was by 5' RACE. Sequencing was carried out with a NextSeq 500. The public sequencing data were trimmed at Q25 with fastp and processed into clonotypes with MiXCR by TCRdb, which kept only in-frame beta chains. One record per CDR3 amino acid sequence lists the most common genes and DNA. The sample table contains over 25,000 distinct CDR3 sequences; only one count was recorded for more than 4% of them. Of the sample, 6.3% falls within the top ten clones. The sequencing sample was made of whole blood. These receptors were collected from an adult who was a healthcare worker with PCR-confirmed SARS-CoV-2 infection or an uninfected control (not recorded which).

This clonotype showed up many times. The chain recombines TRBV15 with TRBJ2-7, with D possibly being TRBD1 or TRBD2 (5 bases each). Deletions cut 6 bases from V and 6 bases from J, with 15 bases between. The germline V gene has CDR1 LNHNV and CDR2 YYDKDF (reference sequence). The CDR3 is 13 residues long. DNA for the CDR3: TGTGCCACCAGTCGACAGTCGCGGGCCGAGCAGTACTTC. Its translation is CATSRQSRAEQYF. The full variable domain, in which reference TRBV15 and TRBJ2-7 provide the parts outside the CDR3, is DAMVIQNPRYQVTQFGKPVTLSCSQTLNHNVMYWYQQKSSQAPKLLFHYYDKDFNNEADTPDNFQSRRPNTSFCFLDIRSPGLGDTAMYLCATSRQSRAEQYFGPGTRLTVT.

For the CDR3, the DNA is TGTGCCAGCAGTTACGGTCCGGGGGGGCGGGAGGCAGATACGCAGTATTTT. It translates to CASSYGPGGREADTQYF. The J gene is TRBJ2-3, the V gene TRBV6-6; 8 bases align to TRBD2. V shed 2 bases, J shed 4 bases, and the junction held 11 bases outside the gene matches. CDR1 is MNHNY and CDR2 is SVGAGI in the germline V gene (reference sequence). CDR3 length: 17 amino acids.

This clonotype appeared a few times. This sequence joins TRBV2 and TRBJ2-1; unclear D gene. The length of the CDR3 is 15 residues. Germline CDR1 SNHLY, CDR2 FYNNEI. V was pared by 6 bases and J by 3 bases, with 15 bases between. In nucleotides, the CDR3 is TGTGCCAGCAGAGAGGTCTTAACGGACTACAATGAGCAGTTCTTC. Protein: CASREVLTDYNEQFF.

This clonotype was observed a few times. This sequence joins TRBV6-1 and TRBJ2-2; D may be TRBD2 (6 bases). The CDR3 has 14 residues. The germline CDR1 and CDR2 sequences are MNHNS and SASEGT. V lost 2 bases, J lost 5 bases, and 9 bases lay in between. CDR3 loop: CASSEYGLTGELFF. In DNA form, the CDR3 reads TGTGCCAGCAGTGAATATGGACTAACCGGGGAGCTGTTTTTT.

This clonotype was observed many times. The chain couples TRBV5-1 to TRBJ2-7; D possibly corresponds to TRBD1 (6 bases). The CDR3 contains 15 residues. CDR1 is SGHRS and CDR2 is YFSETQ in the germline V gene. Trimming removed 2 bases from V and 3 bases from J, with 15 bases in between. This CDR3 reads CASSLSPGQHYEQYF. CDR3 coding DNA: TGCGCCAGCAGCTTATCCCCCGGACAGCACTACGAGCAGTACTTC. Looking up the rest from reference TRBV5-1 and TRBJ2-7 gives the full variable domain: KAGVTQTPRYLIKTRGQQVTLSCSPISGHRSVSWYQQTPGQGLQFLFEYFSETQRNKGNFPGRFSGRQFSNSRSEMNVSTLELGDSALYLCASSLSPGQHYEQYFGPGTRLTVT.

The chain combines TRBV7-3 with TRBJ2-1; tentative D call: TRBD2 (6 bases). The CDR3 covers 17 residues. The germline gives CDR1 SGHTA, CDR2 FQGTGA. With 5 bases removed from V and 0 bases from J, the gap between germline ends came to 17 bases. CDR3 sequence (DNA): TGTGCCAGCAGCCCATGGGGAGGATCGAGCTCCTACAATGAGCAGTTCTTC. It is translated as CASSPWGGSSSYNEQFF.

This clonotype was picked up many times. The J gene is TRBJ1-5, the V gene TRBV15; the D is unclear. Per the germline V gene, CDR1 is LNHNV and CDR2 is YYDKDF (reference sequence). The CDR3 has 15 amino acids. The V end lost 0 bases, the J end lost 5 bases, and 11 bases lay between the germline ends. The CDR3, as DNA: TGTGCCACCAGCAGAGATCGGAGGGCCGATCAGCCCCAGCATTTT. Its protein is CATSRDRRADQPQHF.

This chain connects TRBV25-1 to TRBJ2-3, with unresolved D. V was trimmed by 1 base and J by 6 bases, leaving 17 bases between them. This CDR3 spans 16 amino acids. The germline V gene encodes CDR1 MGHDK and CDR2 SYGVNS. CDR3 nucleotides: TGTGCCAGCAGTGAATTAGTTAGCCCAGGTACGGATACGCAGTATTTT. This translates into CASSELVSPGTDTQYF.

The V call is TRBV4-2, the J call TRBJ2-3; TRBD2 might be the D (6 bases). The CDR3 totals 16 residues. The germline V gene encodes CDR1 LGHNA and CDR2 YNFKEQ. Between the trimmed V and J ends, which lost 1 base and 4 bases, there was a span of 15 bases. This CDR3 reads CASSQGDGRGSDTQYF. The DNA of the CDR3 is TGTGCCAGCAGCCAAGGAGACGGGAGAGGCTCAGATACGCAGTATTTT.

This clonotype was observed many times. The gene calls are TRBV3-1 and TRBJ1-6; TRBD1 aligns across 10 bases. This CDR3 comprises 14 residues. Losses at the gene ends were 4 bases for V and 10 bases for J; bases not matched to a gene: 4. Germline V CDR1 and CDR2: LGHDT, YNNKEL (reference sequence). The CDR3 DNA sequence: TGTGCCAGCAGCCTGGGACAGGGGTCCTCACCCCTCCACTTT. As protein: CASSLGQGSSPLHF.

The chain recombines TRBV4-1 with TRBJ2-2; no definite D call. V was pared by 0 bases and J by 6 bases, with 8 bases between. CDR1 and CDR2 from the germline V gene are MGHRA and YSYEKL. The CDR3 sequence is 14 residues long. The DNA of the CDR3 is TGCGCCAGCAGCCAAGAGCTGGGCGCCGGGGAGCTGTTTTTT. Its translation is CASSQELGAGELFF.